This T cell receptor beta chain was retrieved from a study of CD8 T cells in ankylosing spondylitis. Overall study findings and caveats: Characteristic, it appeared, of ankylosing spondylitis blood was a TCR beta motif of eight highly homologous variants. Relatively rare in peripheral blood, disease-linked clones were also CD8+. Past research had described some motif variants in reactive arthritis synovial fluid and blood. It was reported that disease-linked clones were significantly enriched in matched ankylosing spondylitis synovial fluid.

Trimming took 6 bases from V and 6 from J; bases not matched to a gene: 7. CDR1 and CDR2 (germline): MDHEN, SYDVKM. The CDR3 length is 15 residues. TCR beta libraries were made by quantitative 5'-RACE with molecular barcodes. TCRdb re-called the 5' RACE reads through MiXCR, storing one row per CDR3 protein. Of 390,000 or so distinct CDR3 sequences listed, around 24% are singletons. There are a few counts of this clonotype. The antigen remains unidentified. Input material: blood, either unsorted or a sorted T cell fraction (not recorded which). The V and J genes are TRBV28 and TRBJ2-2, with TRBD1 matching 10 bases. The receptor was derived from a male donor with ankylosing spondylitis. This CDR3 is CASRIDRGHAGELFF. The DNA for the CDR3 is TGTGCCAGCAGGATCGACAGGGGGCACGCCGGGGAGCTGTTTTTT. The full variable domain, its missing parts supplied by reference TRBV28 and TRBJ2-2, is DVKVTQSSRYLVKRTGEKVFLECVQDMDHENMFWYRQDPGLGLRLIYFSYDVKMKEKGDIPEGYSVSREKKERFSLILESASTNQTSMYLCASRIDRGHAGELFFGEGSRLTVL.